The rows below give T cell receptor beta chains drawn from one sample of a study of human T cells and chemical hapten exposure. From the RACE reads, TCRdb called clonotypes with MiXCR, one entry per CDR3 protein. In the table there are over 70,000 distinct CDR3 sequences, 11% of which are singletons. The sequencing used whole blood, collected in connection with sensitization to the hapten diphenylcyclopropenone (DPC). The receptors derive from a man between 18 and 35 years old with alopecia areata. Some clones in this sample may be carry-over from other donors' samples. The conserved cysteine and the conserved F or W are not part of the CDR3 here.

V	length	J	CDR3
TRBV4-1	16	TRBJ2-6	ATTFDRGFSSGANVLT
TRBV12-3/TRBV12-4	13	TRBJ1-1	ASSLEGGGWTEAF
TRBV20-1	10	TRBJ1-1	SSGTGVTEAF
TRBV20-1	12	TRBJ2-7	SARAGGDSYEQY
TRBV19	11	TRBJ2-4	ASSLGTGDIQY
TRBV6-5	13	TRBJ2-3	ASSPGGQGGDTQY
TRBV11-1	13	TRBJ2-3	ASSAREGRTDTQY
TRBV5-5	12	TRBJ2-5	ASRVGAEQETQY
TRBV6-5	11	TRBJ1-1	ATAGTGGPEAF
TRBV28	13	TRBJ2-2	ASSLGGQDTGELF
TRBV7-9	12	TRBJ1-1	ASTTGGWGTEAF
TRBV11-1	12	TRBJ1-1	ASSLASRQSEAF
TRBV29-1	11	TRBJ1-4	SVGVQTGEKLF
TRBV5-1	10	TRBJ2-2	ASSWNTGELF
TRBV4-1	15	TRBJ1-5	ASSQTTGGRNRQPQH
TRBV29-1	11	TRBJ2-3	SYRDYATGAQY
TRBV18	13	TRBJ2-5	ASSPPDRAQETQY
TRBV20-1	12	TRBJ1-5	SALWTGGDQPQH
TRBV5-1	12	TRBJ1-1	ASSLQTGATEAF
TRBV6-1	17	TRBJ2-6	ASRGRLMATAAGANVLT
TRBV6-4	12	TRBJ2-2	ASTQGRSGGELF
TRBV9	12	TRBJ1-6	ASSVLGYNSPLH
TRBV11-2	15	TRBJ2-4	ASSPGQAGVPKNIQY
TRBV7-2	13	TRBJ1-1	ASSLIAGQNTEAF
TRBV7-6	10	TRBJ2-1	ASSFTVNEQF
TRBV20-1	11	TRBJ1-2	SALARGNYGYT
TRBV29-1	11	TRBJ1-1	SVEGPENTEAF
TRBV5-5	14	TRBJ1-5	ASSLDRGQGNQPQH
TRBV28	11	TRBJ2-4	ASSLSSTGIQY
TRBV7-3	11	TRBJ2-1	ASSSRGVNEQF
TRBV7-9	10	TRBJ1-1	ASSAGITEAF
TRBV12-3/TRBV12-4	12	TRBJ2-7	ASRRGGTFGEQY
TRBV6-2/TRBV6-3	16	TRBJ2-4	ASSYSEGPLLSKNIQY
TRBV11-3	13	TRBJ2-3	ASSLEGRYTDTQY
TRBV4-1	14	TRBJ1-4	ASSPLRAAGVEKLF
TRBV12-3/TRBV12-4	14	TRBJ2-3	ASSPYSGEGTDTQY